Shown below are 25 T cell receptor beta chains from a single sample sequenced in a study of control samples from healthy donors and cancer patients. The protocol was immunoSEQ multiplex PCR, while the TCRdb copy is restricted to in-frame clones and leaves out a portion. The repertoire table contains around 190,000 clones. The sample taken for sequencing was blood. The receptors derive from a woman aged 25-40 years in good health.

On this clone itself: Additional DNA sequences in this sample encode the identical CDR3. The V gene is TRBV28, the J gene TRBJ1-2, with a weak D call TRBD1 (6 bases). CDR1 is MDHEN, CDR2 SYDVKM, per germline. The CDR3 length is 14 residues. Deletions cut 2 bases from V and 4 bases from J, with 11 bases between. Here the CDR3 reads CASSLGGHGYGYTF. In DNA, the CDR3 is TGTGCCAGCAGTTTAGGGGGGCACGGCTATGGCTACACCTTC.

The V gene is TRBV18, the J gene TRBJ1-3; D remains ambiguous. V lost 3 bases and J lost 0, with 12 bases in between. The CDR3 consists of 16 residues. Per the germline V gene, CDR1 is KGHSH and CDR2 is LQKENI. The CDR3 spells CASSPRTGSSGNTIYF. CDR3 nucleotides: TGTGCCAGCTCACCGCGGACGGGGAGCTCTGGAAACACCATATATTTT.

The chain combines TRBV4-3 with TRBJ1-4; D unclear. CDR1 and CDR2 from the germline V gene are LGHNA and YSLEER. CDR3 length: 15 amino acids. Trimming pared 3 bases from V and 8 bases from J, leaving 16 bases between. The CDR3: CASSQDRRGVEKLFF. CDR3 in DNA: TGCGCCAGCAGCCAGGATAGACGGGGAGTAGAAAAACTGTTTTTT.

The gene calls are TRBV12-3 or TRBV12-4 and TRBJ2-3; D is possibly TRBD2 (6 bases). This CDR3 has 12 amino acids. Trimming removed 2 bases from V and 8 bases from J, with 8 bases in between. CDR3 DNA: TGTGCCAGCAGTTTACGGGGGTCTACGCAGTATTTT. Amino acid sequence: CASSLRGSTQYF.

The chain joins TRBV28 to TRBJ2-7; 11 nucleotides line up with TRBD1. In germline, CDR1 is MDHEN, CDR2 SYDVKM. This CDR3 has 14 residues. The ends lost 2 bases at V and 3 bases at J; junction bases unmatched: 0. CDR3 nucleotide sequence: TGTGCCAGCAGTTTAGGGACAGGGGGCTACGAGCAGTACTTC. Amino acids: CASSLGTGGYEQYF.

Written as DNA, the CDR3 is TGTGGGGGCTTTTCGACTGAGACCCAGTACTTC. Amino acid sequence: CGGFSTETQYF. The V and J genes are TRBV6-5 and TRBJ2-5, with D possibly being TRBD1 (5 bases). The germline V gene encodes CDR1 MNHEY and CDR2 SVGAGI. This CDR3 region has 11 residues.

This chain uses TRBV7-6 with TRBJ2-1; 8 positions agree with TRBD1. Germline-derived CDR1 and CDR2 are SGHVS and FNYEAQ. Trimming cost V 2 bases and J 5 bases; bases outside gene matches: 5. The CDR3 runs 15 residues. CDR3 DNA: TGTGCCAGCAGCTTAATGACAGGGGTCAACAATGAGCAGTTCTTC. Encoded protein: CASSLMTGVNNEQFF.

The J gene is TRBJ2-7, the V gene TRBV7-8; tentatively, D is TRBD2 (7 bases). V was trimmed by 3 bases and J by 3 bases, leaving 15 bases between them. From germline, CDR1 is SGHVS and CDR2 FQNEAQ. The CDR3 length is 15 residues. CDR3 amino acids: CASSLGAGANYEQYF. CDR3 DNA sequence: TGTGCCAGCAGCTTGGGGGCGGGGGCGAACTACGAGCAGTACTTC.

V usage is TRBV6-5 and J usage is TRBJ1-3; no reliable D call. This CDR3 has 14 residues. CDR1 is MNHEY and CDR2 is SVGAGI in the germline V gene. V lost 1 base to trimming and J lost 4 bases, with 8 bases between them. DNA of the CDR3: TGTGCCAGCAGTTACTGGGCAGAAGGAAACACCATATATTTT. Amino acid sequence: CASSYWAEGNTIYF.

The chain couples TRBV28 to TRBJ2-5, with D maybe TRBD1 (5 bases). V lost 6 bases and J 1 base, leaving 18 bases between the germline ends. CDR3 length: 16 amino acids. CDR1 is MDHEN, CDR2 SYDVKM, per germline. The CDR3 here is CASRDHEIQGQETQYF. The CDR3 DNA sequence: TGTGCCAGCAGGGATCACGAGATTCAGGGCCAAGAGACCCAGTACTTC.

The chain's CDR3 is CASSFGERGYTF. CDR3 sequence (DNA): TGTGCCAGCAGTTTTGGGGAGCGGGGCTACACCTTC. This chain joins TRBV28 and TRBJ1-2; no reliable D call. Germline-derived CDR1 and CDR2 are MDHEN and SYDVKM. Deletions cut 3 bases from V and 8 bases from J, with 10 bases between. This CDR3 comprises 12 residues.

As DNA, the CDR3 is TGCGCCAGCAGCCAAGATCCCGGGGGCGGCTCACCCCTCCACTTT. Translation gives CASSQDPGGGSPLHF. This chain links TRBV4-1 with TRBJ1-6; D possibly corresponds to TRBD1 (6 bases). V shed 0 bases and J shed 10 bases, with 13 bases lying between them. The germline gives CDR1 MGHRA, CDR2 YSYEKL. This CDR3 region has 15 residues.

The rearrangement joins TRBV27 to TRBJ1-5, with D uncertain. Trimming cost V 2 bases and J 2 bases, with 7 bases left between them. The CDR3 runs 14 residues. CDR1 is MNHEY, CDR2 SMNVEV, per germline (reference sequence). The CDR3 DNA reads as TGTGCCAGCAGTTTAAGTAGGGGCAATCAGCCCCAGCATTTT. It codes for CASSLSRGNQPQHF.

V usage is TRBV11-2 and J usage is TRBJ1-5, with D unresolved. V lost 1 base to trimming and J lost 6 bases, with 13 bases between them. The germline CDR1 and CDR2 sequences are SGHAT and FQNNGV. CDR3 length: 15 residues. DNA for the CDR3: TGTGCCAGCAGCTTAGGGGAGGGCAGTTTTCAGCCCCAGCATTTT. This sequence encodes CASSLGEGSFQPQHF.

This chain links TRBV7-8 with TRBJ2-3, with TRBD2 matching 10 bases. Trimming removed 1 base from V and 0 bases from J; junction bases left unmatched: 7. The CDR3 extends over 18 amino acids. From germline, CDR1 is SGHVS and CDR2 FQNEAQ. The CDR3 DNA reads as TGTGCCAGCAGCTTAGGCAGCGGGGGGGGGCTCAGCACAGATACGCAGTATTTT. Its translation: CASSLGSGGGLSTDTQYF. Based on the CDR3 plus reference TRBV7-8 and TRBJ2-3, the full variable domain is GAGVSQSPRYKVAKRGQDVALRCDPISGHVSLFWYQQALGQGPEFLTYFQNEAQLDKSGLPSDRFFAERPEGSVSTLKIQRTQQEDSAVYLCASSLGSGGGLSTDTQYFGPGTRLTVL.

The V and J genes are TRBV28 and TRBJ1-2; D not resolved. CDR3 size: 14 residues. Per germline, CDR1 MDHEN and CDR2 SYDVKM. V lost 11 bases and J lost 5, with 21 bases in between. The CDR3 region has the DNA TGTGCCGTTGTGCCCGGAGCTTTCGAGTATGGCTACACCTTC. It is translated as CAVVPGAFEYGYTF.

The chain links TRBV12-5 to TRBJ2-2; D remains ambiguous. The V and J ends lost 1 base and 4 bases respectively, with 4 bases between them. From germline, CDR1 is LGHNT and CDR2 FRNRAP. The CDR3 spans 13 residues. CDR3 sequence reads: CASGLGLTGELFF. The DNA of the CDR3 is TGTGCTAGTGGTTTGGGACTCACCGGGGAGCTGTTTTTT.

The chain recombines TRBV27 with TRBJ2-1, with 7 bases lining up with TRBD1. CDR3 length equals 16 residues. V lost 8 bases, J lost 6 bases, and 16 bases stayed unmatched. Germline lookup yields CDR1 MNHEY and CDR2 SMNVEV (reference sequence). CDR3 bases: TGTGCCAGCGGCTTCCTTACAGGGGCTGGGAGCAATGAGCAGTTCTTC. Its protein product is CASGFLTGAGSNEQFF.

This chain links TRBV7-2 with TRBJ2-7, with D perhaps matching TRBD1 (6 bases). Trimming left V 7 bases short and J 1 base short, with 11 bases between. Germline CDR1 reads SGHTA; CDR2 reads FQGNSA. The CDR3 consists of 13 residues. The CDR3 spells CASTLDSSYEQYF. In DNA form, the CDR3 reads TGTGCCAGCACCCTGGACAGTTCCTACGAGCAGTACTTC. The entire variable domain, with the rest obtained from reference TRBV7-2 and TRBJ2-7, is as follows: GAGVSQSPSNKVTEKGKDVELRCDPISGHTALYWYRQSLGQGLEFLIYFQGNSAPDKSGLPSDRFSAERTGGSVSTLTIQRTQQEDSAVYLCASTLDSSYEQYFGPGTRLTVT.

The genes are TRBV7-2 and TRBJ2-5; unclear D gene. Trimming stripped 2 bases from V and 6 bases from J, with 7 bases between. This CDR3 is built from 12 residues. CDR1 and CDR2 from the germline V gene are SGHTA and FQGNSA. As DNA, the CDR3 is TGTGCCAGCAGCTTATCCGGAAAGACCCAGTACTTC. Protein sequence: CASSLSGKTQYF.

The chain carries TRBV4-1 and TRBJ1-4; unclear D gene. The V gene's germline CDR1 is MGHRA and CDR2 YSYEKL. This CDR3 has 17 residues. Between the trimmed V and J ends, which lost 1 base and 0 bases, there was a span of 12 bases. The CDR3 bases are TGCGCCAGCAGCCAAGCCCCCCCCGGGTCAACTAATGAAAAACTGTTTTTT. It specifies CASSQAPPGSTNEKLFF.

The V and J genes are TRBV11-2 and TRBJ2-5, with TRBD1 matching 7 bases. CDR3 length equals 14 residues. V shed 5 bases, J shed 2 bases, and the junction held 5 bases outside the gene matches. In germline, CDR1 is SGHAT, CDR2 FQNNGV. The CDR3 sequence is CASSPGQMQETQYF. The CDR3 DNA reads TGTGCCAGCAGCCCGGGACAGATGCAAGAGACCCAGTACTTC.

The CDR3: CSAAAPYEQYF. The DNA for the CDR3 is TGCAGTGCTGCCGCGCCCTACGAGCAGTACTTC. The V gene is TRBV20-1, the J gene TRBJ2-7; D call uncertain. The CDR3 runs 11 residues. The V end was cut by 5 bases, the J end by 2 bases, with 7 bases between. CDR1 DFQATT and CDR2 SNEGSKA come from the germline V gene (reference sequence).

The CDR3: CAVSDGASRNTIYF. CDR3 DNA sequence: TGTGCCGTTTCCGACGGGGCGTCAAGAAACACCATATATTTT. The gene calls are TRBV25-1 and TRBJ1-3, with a tentative D call TRBD1 (5 bases). V was trimmed by 11 bases and J by 5 bases, leaving 19 bases between them. The CDR3 covers 14 residues. CDR1 is MGHDK, CDR2 SYGVNS, per germline.

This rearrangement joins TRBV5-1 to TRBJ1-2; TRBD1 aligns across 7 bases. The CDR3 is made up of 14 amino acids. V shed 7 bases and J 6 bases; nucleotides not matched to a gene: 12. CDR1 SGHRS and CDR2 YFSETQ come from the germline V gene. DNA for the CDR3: TGCGCCAGCTCCTTCCGGGACAGCCGGAATGGCTACACCTTC. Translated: CASSFRDSRNGYTF.